This T cell receptor beta chain was obtained from a study of cytotoxic CD8 clonotypes in ibrutinib-treated CLL. Depth targeted 1 in 200,000 to 1 in 1 million T cells, averaging 10x coverage per clonotype. Produced via immunoSEQ multiplex PCR; TCRdb's table is partial and in-frame only. The repertoire holds some 130,000 clones, with 80% to 90% as singletons. With regard to this clone: The target antigen is unknown.

General study points: Sustained-remission and progressing patients had unequal sampling times. Baseline levels were approached again at progression, after clonality had risen at ibrutinib response.

This material consisted of PBMCs, taken after 24 months of ibrutinib treatment. The sequence was collected from a human donor with chronic lymphocytic leukemia.

CDR3: CASSIRAQPQHF. The DNA of the CDR3 is TGTGCCAGTAGTATAAGGGCTCAGCCCCAGCATTTT. This chain links TRBV19 with TRBJ1-5, with D hard to call. This CDR3 is built from 12 residues. CDR1 LNHDA and CDR2 SQIVND come from the germline V gene (reference sequence). V was pared by 2 bases and J by 6 bases, with 5 bases between. Using reference TRBV19 and TRBJ1-5 for the parts outside the CDR3, the full variable domain is DGGITQSPKYLFRKEGQNVTLSCEQNLNHDAMYWYRQDPGQGLRLIYYSQIVNDFQKGDIAEGYSVSREKKESFPLTVTSAQKNPTAFYLCASSIRAQPQHFGDGTRLSIL.